One and the same sample provided the 14 T cell receptor beta chains below, sequenced in a study of vaccination and CD4 T cells after COVID-19. Oncomine TCR Beta short-read sequencing was applied to DNA from cultured CD4+ T cells. TCRdb re-called the PCR reads with MiXCR, one entry per CDR3 protein. The table records around 15,000 distinct CDR3 sequences, about two fifths of them present only once. The antigens for these receptors are not known. The sample's treatment: roughly 10-day PBMC culture with coronavirus spike peptide pools or control peptides (ViraFEST assay). Sequenced here: CD4+ T cells from blood, cultured in vitro, sampled after SARS-CoV-2 vaccination. The receptors here all came from a human donor who had recovered from COVID-19.

The rearrangement links TRBV29-1 to TRBJ1-2, with D uncertain. Germline loops: CDR1 SQVTM, CDR2 ANQGSEA. V lost 3 bases, J lost 7 bases, and 15 bases lay in between. This CDR3 is 13 amino acids long. CDR3 DNA sequence: TGCAGCGTTGAGACAAACGTGCTGAGTGGCTACACCTTC. Its protein product is CSVETNVLSGYTF.

The chain recombines TRBV18 with TRBJ1-6, with a possible D match to TRBD1 (6 bases). The V gene lost 3 bases and the J gene lost 8 bases, with 14 bases spanning the gap. CDR1 KGHSH and CDR2 LQKENI come from the germline V gene. CDR3 length: 15 residues. The CDR3, as DNA: TGTGCCAGCTCACCCACTAGGACAGCAGATTCACCCCTCCACTTT. Amino acids: CASSPTRTADSPLHF.

The chain recombines TRBV5-4 with TRBJ2-3; D assignment may be TRBD1 or TRBD2 (5 bases each). V was shortened by 0 bases and J by 6 bases, with 14 bases between the two germline ends. The CDR3 has 15 residues. Germline V gene data show CDR1 as SGHNT and CDR2 as YYREEE (reference sequence). CDR3 bases: TGTGCCAGCAGCTTGGAGGGGACCCGAGCTGATACGCAGTATTTT. It translates to CASSLEGTRADTQYF.

The chain has TRBV18 and TRBJ2-5; D is unresolved. V dropped 1 base and J dropped 0 bases, with 9 bases sitting between them. CDR1 KGHSH and CDR2 LQKENI come from the germline V gene. The CDR3 is 15 residues long. The CDR3 bases are TGTGCCAGCTCACCACAGGGATGGTACCAAGAGACCCAGTACTTC. It is translated as CASSPQGWYQETQYF.

This clonotype was seen only a few times. V is TRBV4-1 and J is TRBJ1-5; TRBD1 matches 8 bases. The CDR3 is made up of 17 amino acids. After removal of 0 bases from V and 7 bases from J, the junction contained 11 bases not matched to a gene. Germline CDR1 reads MGHRA; CDR2 reads YSYEKL. The CDR3 loop reads CASSQESMTGVYQPQHF. The CDR3 DNA is TGCGCCAGCAGCCAAGAAAGTATGACAGGGGTTTACCAGCCCCAGCATTTT.

The chain has TRBV20-1 and TRBJ2-1; TRBD1 agrees at 7 bases. V gave up 4 bases and J gave up 8 bases; unmatched junction bases: 5. Looked up from germline, CDR1 is DFQATT and CDR2 is SNEGSKA (reference sequence). This CDR3 is 12 amino acids long. For the CDR3, the DNA is TGCAGTGCTACCGACAGGGTCGATGAGCAGTTCTTC. Protein product: CSATDRVDEQFF.

This chain joins TRBV28 and TRBJ1-3; TRBD1 is a possible D gene (5 bases). The CDR3 contains 14 residues. V shed 8 bases and J shed 2 bases, with 13 bases lying between them. The germline CDR1 and CDR2 sequences are MDHEN and SYDVKM. CDR3: CASGSPGAGNTIYF. Written as DNA, the CDR3 is TGTGCCAGCGGATCCCCGGGGGCTGGAAACACCATATATTTT. The full variable domain, in which reference TRBV28 and TRBJ1-3 provide the parts outside the CDR3, is DVKVTQSSRYLVKRTGEKVFLECVQDMDHENMFWYRQDPGLGLRLIYFSYDVKMKEKGDIPEGYSVSREKKERFSLILESASTNQTSMYLCASGSPGAGNTIYFGEGSWLTVV.

The gene calls are TRBV2 and TRBJ1-1; D is possibly TRBD1 (5 bases). The V end lost 5 bases, the J end lost 4 bases, and 23 bases lay between the germline ends. This CDR3 comprises 17 residues. Germline CDR1 SNHLY, CDR2 FYNNEI. The DNA for the CDR3 is TGTGCCAGCAGTCACACCGCAGGGATAGGTCGGGGCACTGAAGCTTTCTTT. Its protein is CASSHTAGIGRGTEAFF.

This clonotype appeared a few times. This chain links TRBV24-1 with TRBJ2-7, with D possibly matching TRBD1 (8 bases). The CDR3 contains 18 residues. In germline, CDR1 is KGHDR, CDR2 SFDVKD. The V gene lost 4 bases and the J gene lost 6 bases, with 27 bases spanning the gap. This CDR3 reads CATSDPGQGGGRAFEQYF. The DNA of the CDR3 is TGTGCCACCAGTGACCCAGGACAGGGTGGCGGGAGAGCGTTCGAGCAGTACTTC.

V and J are TRBV2 and TRBJ2-1; D is possibly TRBD2 (6 bases). CDR3 length equals 15 residues. The V gene's germline CDR1 is SNHLY and CDR2 FYNNEI. Trimming took 6 bases from V and 0 from J, leaving 12 bases between them. The CDR3 DNA follows: TGTGCCAGCAGGTACCGGGGGTCCTCCTACAATGAGCAGTTCTTC. It translates to CASRYRGSSYNEQFF.

This clonotype was counted a few times. CDR3 bases: TGTGCCAGCAGCCAAAGACAGGTCAACACCGGGGAGCTGTTTTTT. Translating gives CASSQRQVNTGELFF. The J gene is TRBJ2-2, the V gene TRBV7-8; tentatively, D is TRBD1 (6 bases). The CDR3 is made up of 15 amino acids. The germline gives CDR1 SGHVS, CDR2 FQNEAQ. V gave up 5 bases and J gave up 2 bases, with 12 bases separating them.

The chain recombines TRBV7-3 with TRBJ2-1; 9 positions match TRBD2. Germline loops: CDR1 SGHTA, CDR2 FQGTGA. The trim removed 5 bases at V and 3 bases at J, leaving 5 bases unmatched. The CDR3 has 15 residues. CDR3 amino acids: CASSRTSVGYNEQFF. CDR3 coding DNA: TGTGCCAGCAGCCGGACTAGCGTAGGCTACAATGAGCAGTTCTTC.

The sample holds one count of this clonotype. The chain combines TRBV20-1 with TRBJ1-2, with D maybe TRBD1 (6 bases). The CDR3 loop spans 14 amino acids. Trimming shortened V by 3 bases and J by 5 bases, and 16 bases separated the two germline ends. Germline V gene lookup returns CDR1 DFQATT and CDR2 SNEGSKA (reference sequence). The CDR3: CSASEQGGKYGYTF. CDR3 nucleotides: TGCAGTGCTAGCGAACAGGGAGGAAAATATGGCTACACCTTC.

V and J are TRBV20-1 and TRBJ2-5; unclear D gene. The germline V and J ends were trimmed by 3 bases and 0 bases, with 8 bases remaining between them. The CDR3 consists of 13 residues. Germline CDR1 is DFQATT and CDR2 is SNEGSKA (reference sequence). DNA of the CDR3: TGCAGTGCTAGCGCACAGAACCAAGAGACCCAGTACTTC. Amino acids: CSASAQNQETQYF.